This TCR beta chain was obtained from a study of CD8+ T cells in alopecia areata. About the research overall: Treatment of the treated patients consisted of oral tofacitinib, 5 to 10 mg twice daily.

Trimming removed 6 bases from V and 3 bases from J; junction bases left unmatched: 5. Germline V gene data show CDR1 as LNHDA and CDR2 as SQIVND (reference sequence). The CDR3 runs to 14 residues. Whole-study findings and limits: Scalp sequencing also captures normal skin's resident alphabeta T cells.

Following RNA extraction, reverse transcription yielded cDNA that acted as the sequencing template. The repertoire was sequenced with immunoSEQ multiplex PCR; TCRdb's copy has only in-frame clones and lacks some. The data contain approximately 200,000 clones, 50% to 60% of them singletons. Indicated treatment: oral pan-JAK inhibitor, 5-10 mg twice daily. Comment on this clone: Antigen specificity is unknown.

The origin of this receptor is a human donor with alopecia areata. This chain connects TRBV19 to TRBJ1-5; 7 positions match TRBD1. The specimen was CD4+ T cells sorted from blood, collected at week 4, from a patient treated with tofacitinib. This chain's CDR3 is CASSLDRPNQPQHF. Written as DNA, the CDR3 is TGTGCCAGTAGCCTGGACAGGCCCAATCAGCCCCAGCATTTT. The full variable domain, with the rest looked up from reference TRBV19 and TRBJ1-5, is DGGITQSPKYLFRKEGQNVTLSCEQNLNHDAMYWYRQDPGQGLRLIYYSQIVNDFQKGDIAEGYSVSREKKESFPLTVTSAQKNPTAFYLCASSLDRPNQPQHFGDGTRLSIL.